This T cell receptor (beta chain) was recovered during a study of blood T cells in healthy people across ages. V was shortened by 6 bases and J by 4 bases, with 10 bases between the two germline ends. The CDR3 runs 13 residues. Combining a sample-barcoded 5' primer with a J-beta primer mix, a second PCR ran for roughly 7 to 11 cycles. Each CDR3 protein gets one entry after TCRdb re-called the 5' RACE reads with MiXCR. The sample has 1.2 million to 1.5 million distinct CDR3 sequences; around 42% are singletons. Sequenced sample: blood. This sequence originates from a woman aged 18-29 years in good health. This chain connects TRBV12-3 or TRBV12-4 to TRBJ2-1; D gene unclear. CDR3 nucleotides: TGTGCCAGCAGGCCCGGAAGTTACAATGAGCAGTTCTTC. Translated, it gives CASRPGSYNEQFF.